This TCR beta chain was obtained from a study of T cell changes during pregnancy in multiple sclerosis. The CDR3 covers 12 residues. The V and J ends lost 6 bases and 5 bases respectively, with 10 bases between them. CDR1 is MDHEN, CDR2 SYDVKM, per germline. The method was immunoSEQ multiplex PCR; TCRdb's version includes in-frame clones alone and lacks a portion of them. Of some 80,000 clones listed, 90% to 95% are singletons. The genes are TRBV28 and TRBJ1-2, with D possibly matching TRBD1 (6 bases). Sequenced material: peripheral blood, taken in the first trimester of pregnancy. The receptor comes from a female donor with multiple sclerosis, enrolled in a pregnancy study. This CDR3 reads CASSRTAYGYTF. The CDR3, as DNA: TGTGCCAGCAGCAGGACAGCTTATGGCTACACCTTC.